This TCR beta chain is drawn from a study of cytomegalovirus exposure and HLA in healthy donors. Overall study results and limits: Earlier results showed most TCR beta V segments being productive about 87% or about 30% of the time. Other equally common chains were less clonally expanded than HLA-associated TCR beta chains, a later analysis showed.

At the time of sampling, donors were nominally healthy, though unrecorded immune exposures were likely. Use of 60 Vbeta and 13 Jbeta primers characterized the PCR. Assay used: immunoSEQ multiplex PCR; TCRdb lists only in-frame clones, some missing. The sample has some 100,000 clones; more than 75% are singletons. On this clone itself: Its antigen is currently unknown.

The germline V gene has CDR1 SGHTA and CDR2 FQGTGA. The V end was cut by 2 bases, the J end by 0 bases, with 10 bases between. The CDR3 runs to 15 residues. Sample: PBMCs. The sequence was obtained from a woman aged 45 to 65 in good health and CMV-seropositive. The chain uses TRBV7-3 and TRBJ1-1; unclear D gene. In nucleotides, the CDR3 is TGTGCCAGCAGCTTATCACCCAGAATGAACACTGAAGCTTTCTTT. This gives the protein CASSLSPRMNTEAFF.